The rows below give T cell receptor beta chains drawn from one sample of a study of blood T cell repertoires in COVID-19. Here immunoSEQ multiplex PCR was the method, and the copy in TCRdb shows in-frame clones only, minus some. The data contain roughly 380,000 clones, 88% of them singletons. Sequenced input: PBMCs or T cells enriched from blood (not recorded which). These TCRs come from a woman aged 25 to 45 who had been exposed to COVID-19. Both conserved end residues are part of each CDR3. D genes are given only for firm matches. The size field is filled for only some rows; it gives once, few, many or a size class.

J	D	V	size	CDR3	DNA
TRBJ2-2	-	TRBV28	-	CASSPPGSRDGELFF	TGTGCCAGCAGTCCCCCTGGGAGCCGGGACGGGGAGCTGTTTTTT
TRBJ1-1	-	TRBV2	-	CASSESRSYTEAFF	TGTGCCAGCAGTGAATCCCGTTCGTACACTGAAGCTTTCTTT
TRBJ1-2	TRBD1	TRBV28	-	CASSPNKDRGIWGYTF	TGTGCCAGCAGCCCAAATAAGGACAGGGGAATATGGGGCTACACCTTC
TRBJ1-1	-	TRBV28	-	CASSLSQGRGYTEAFF	TGTGCCAGCAGTTTATCCCAGGGTAGGGGATACACTGAAGCTTTCTTT
TRBJ2-7	TRBD2	TRBV27	-	CASRTSGRGNEQYF	TGTGCCAGTCGGACTAGCGGGAGAGGAAACGAGCAGTACTTC
TRBJ2-7	TRBD2	TRBV7-6	-	CASSHFLGGSSYEQYF	TGTGCCAGCAGCCACTTCCTCGGGGGGAGCTCCTACGAGCAGTACTTC
TRBJ2-7	TRBD2	TRBV7-6	-	CASSLTASGSYEQYF	TGTGCCAGCAGCTTAACAGCTAGCGGGAGTTACGAGCAGTACTTC
TRBJ2-7	TRBD1	TRBV5-6	-	CASSFRGRYEQYF	TGTGCCAGCAGCTTTAGGGGGCGGTACGAGCAGTACTTC
TRBJ1-2	TRBD1	TRBV2	once	CATGGGYTF	TGTGCCACAGGGGGCGGCTACACCTTC
TRBJ2-1	TRBD2	TRBV7-2	-	CASSLELAGAHAYNEQFF	TGTGCCAGCAGCTTAGAACTAGCGGGAGCCCACGCCTACAATGAGCAGTTCTTC
TRBJ2-7	TRBD2	TRBV6-5	-	CASSLPSGSPYEQYF	TGTGCCAGCAGTCTCCCTAGCGGGAGCCCCTACGAGCAGTACTTC
TRBJ2-7	-	TRBV7-9	once	CATTGTGVYEQYF	TGTGCCACGACCGGGACGGGGGTCTACGAGCAGTACTTC
TRBJ1-1	TRBD1	TRBV19	-	CASRPGGENTEAFF	TGTGCCAGTAGACCAGGGGGCGAGAACACTGAAGCTTTCTTT
TRBJ1-6	-	TRBV28	-	CASTGGADSYNSPLHF	TGTGCCAGCACTGGGGGCGCGGACTCCTATAATTCACCCCTCCACTTT
TRBJ2-7	TRBD2	TRBV29-1	-	CSGLAGGSYEQYF	TGCAGCGGGCTAGCGGGAGGTTCCTACGAGCAGTACTTC
TRBJ2-7	-	TRBV3-1/TRBV3-2	-	CASSQGGYEQYF	TGTGCCAGCAGCCAAGGCGGCTACGAGCAGTACTTC
TRBJ1-4	-	TRBV28	few	CASNLQSGTEKLFF	TGTGCCAGCAACCTCCAGTCCGGGACAGAAAAACTGTTTTTT
TRBJ2-7	TRBD2	TRBV27	-	CASSLLAGGLYEQYF	TGTGCCAGCAGTTTGTTAGCGGGAGGATTATACGAGCAGTACTTC
TRBJ2-7	TRBD2	TRBV5-1	-	CASGKREGYEQYF	TGCGCCAGCGGCAAGCGGGAGGGCTACGAGCAGTACTTC
TRBJ1-3	TRBD1	TRBV19	-	CASSVQGDSGNTIYF	TGTGCCAGTAGTGTACAGGGGGACTCTGGAAACACCATATATTTT
TRBJ2-5	-	TRBV5-4	-	CASSLASTQETQYF	TGTGCCAGCAGCTTGGCTAGCACTCAAGAGACCCAGTACTTC
TRBJ1-4	-	TRBV28	few	CASSLRGEKLFF	TGTGCCAGCAGTTTAAGGGGTGAAAAACTGTTTTTT
TRBJ1-2	TRBD1	TRBV11-2	-	CASSLNAGGHAYGYTF	TGTGCCAGCAGCTTAAATGCAGGGGGCCATGCTTATGGCTACACCTTC
TRBJ2-7	TRBD1	TRBV5-1	-	CASSRDRSYEQYF	TGCGCCAGCAGCCGGGACAGGTCCTACGAGCAGTACTTC
TRBJ1-6	-	TRBV29-1	-	CSVRSSYNSPLHF	TGCAGCGTGAGGAGTTCCTATAATTCACCCCTCCACTTT
TRBJ2-4	-	TRBV30	-	CAWMDGAIQYF	TGTGCCTGGATGGATGGGGCCATTCAGTACTTC
TRBJ2-7	-	TRBV5-6	-	CASSFRGTGTYEQYF	TGTGCCAGCAGCTTCCGGGGTACAGGGACCTACGAGCAGTACTTC
TRBJ1-3	-	TRBV9	-	CASSPQGGVFSGNTIYF	TGTGCCAGCAGCCCCCAGGGAGGCGTTTTCTCTGGAAACACCATATATTTT
TRBJ2-3	TRBD1	TRBV11-1	-	CASSFSGTALRDTQYF	TGTGCCAGCAGCTTTTCCGGGACAGCCTTAAGGGATACGCAGTATTTT
TRBJ1-2	TRBD1	TRBV30	-	CAWSVGNRGHYGYTF	TGTGCCTGGAGTGTAGGCAACAGGGGGCACTATGGCTACACCTTC
TRBJ1-2	-	TRBV7-9	-	CASSFLGEGGYTF	TGTGCCAGCAGCTTTCTCGGGGAGGGCGGCTACACCTTC
TRBJ2-2	TRBD2	TRBV9	-	CASSQGTSNTGELFF	TGTGCCAGCAGCCAAGGGACTAGCAACACCGGGGAGCTGTTTTTT
TRBJ1-6	-	TRBV28	-	CASMGAPPLHF	TGTGCCAGCATGGGCGCCCCTCCCCTCCACTTT
TRBJ1-2	TRBD1	TRBV5-1	-	CASSQGQGALYGYTF	TGCGCCAGCAGCCAAGGACAGGGAGCTCTTTATGGCTACACCTTC
TRBJ2-1	TRBD2	TRBV28	-	CASSSRTSGRALSSYNEQFF	TGTGCCAGCAGTTCCCGGACTAGCGGGAGGGCCTTAAGCTCCTACAATGAGCAGTTCTTC
TRBJ2-3	-	TRBV13	-	CASSLYSNAQYF	TGTGCCAGCAGCTTATACTCCAATGCGCAGTATTTT
TRBJ1-4	-	TRBV2	-	CASSEAVEKLFF	TGTGCCAGCAGTGAAGCCGTAGAAAAACTGTTTTTT
TRBJ2-3	TRBD2	TRBV15	-	CATSRALAGVGDTQYF	TGTGCCACCAGCAGAGCTCTAGCGGGAGTGGGAGATACGCAGTATTTT
TRBJ2-3	TRBD2	TRBV28	-	CASKPPGLAVIRGNTQYF	TGTGCCAGCAAACCACCGGGACTAGCGGTCATTCGGGGGAATACGCAGTATTTT
TRBJ2-5	-	TRBV15	-	CATSRDQAGVGTQYF	TGTGCCACCAGCAGAGATCAGGCAGGGGTGGGGACCCAGTACTTC
TRBJ1-2	-	TRBV7-9	-	CASSLEVTGLVF	TGTGCCAGCAGCTTAGAAGTCACAGGCCTCGTCTTC
TRBJ2-7	TRBD1	TRBV29-1	-	CSAEQGAREQYF	TGCAGCGCGGAGCAGGGGGCGCGGGAGCAGTACTTC